Below are 14 T cell receptor beta chains sequenced from a single sample in a study of regulatory T cells in long-lasting Graves disease. CDR3 regions were amplified by Arm-PCR using iRepertoire HTBI primers to build TCR beta libraries. TCRdb reanalysed the multiplex PCR reads using MiXCR and keeps one entry per CDR3 protein. The sample has around 400,000 distinct CDR3 sequences, 10% to 15% seen once. As for time point: newly diagnosed GD, antithyroid drugs for less than 3 months. Preparation of the TCR library used RNA extracted from PBMCs. A further study also used this sample, focusing on T cells in Graves' hyperthyroidism and ophthalmopathy.

Sequenced here: peripheral blood mononuclear cells (PBMCs), sampled at new diagnosis, from a patient treated with antithyroid drugs. These receptors all stem from a young woman with Graves disease.

The rearrangement uses TRBV9 and TRBJ2-5, with TRBD2 matching over 10 bases. With V trimmed by 0 bases and J by 2 bases, 4 bases remained unmatched. The CDR3 has 16 amino acids. Germline V CDR1 and CDR2: SGDLS, YYNGEE. CDR3 DNA: TGTGCCAGCAGCGTAGGGTCTAGCGGGGGACAAGAGACCCAGTACTTC. It yields the protein CASSVGSSGGQETQYF.

This clonotype was counted at least ten times. The chain has TRBV20-1 and TRBJ2-2; unclear D gene. This CDR3 has 14 amino acids. Trimming left V 2 bases short and J 1 base short, with 8 bases between. Germline assignment: CDR1 DFQATT and CDR2 SNEGSKA (reference sequence). DNA for the CDR3: TGCAGTGCTAGATCCGTCTTGAACACCGGGGAGCTGTTTTTT. Protein sequence: CSARSVLNTGELFF.

Many counts were recorded for this clonotype. This chain links TRBV2 with TRBJ2-4; D uncertain. Germline loops: CDR1 SNHLY, CDR2 FYNNEI. This CDR3 contains 14 residues. Trimming took 8 bases from V and 0 from J, leaving 11 bases between them. CDR3 loop: CASGQNLAKNIQYF. The CDR3 DNA reads as TGTGCCAGCGGTCAGAACCTAGCCAAAAACATTCAGTACTTC.

This clonotype appeared a few times. V gene TRBV20-1 combines with J gene TRBJ2-7; D unresolved. Germline V gene lookup returns CDR1 DFQATT and CDR2 SNEGSKA (reference sequence). V shed 2 bases and J shed 2 bases, with 19 bases lying between them. CDR3 length equals 16 residues. The CDR3 region is CSARLMGSPKAYEQYV. For the CDR3, the DNA is TGCAGTGCTAGACTTATGGGGTCCCCTAAGGCCTACGAGCAGTACGTC.

This clonotype was seen ten or more times. The V gene is TRBV3-1, the J gene TRBJ2-1; 10 bases agree with TRBD2. The CDR3 spans 16 residues. V lost 0 bases to trimming and J lost 9 bases; unmatched junction nucleotides: 8. In germline, CDR1 is LGHDT, CDR2 YNNKEL (reference sequence). CDR3 sequence: CASSQEASGGATEQFF. CDR3 sequence (DNA): TGTGCCAGCAGCCAAGAGGCAAGCGGGGGGGCCACTGAGCAGTTCTTC.

The sample holds many counts of this clonotype. The rearrangement links TRBV7-2 to TRBJ1-2; possible D gene TRBD1, 6 bases. V was trimmed by 2 bases and J by 3 bases, leaving 7 bases between them. The CDR3 spans 13 residues. Per germline, CDR1 SGHTA and CDR2 FQGNSA. CDR3 amino acids: CASSLPGDYGYTF. The CDR3 DNA reads TGTGCCAGCAGCTTACCAGGGGACTATGGCTACACCTTC.

This clonotype was seen at least ten times. This chain joins TRBV20-1 and TRBJ2-1; TRBD2 aligns across 11 bases. Germline values: CDR1 DFQATT, CDR2 SNEGSKA (reference sequence). This CDR3 has 16 residues. Trimming removed 2 bases from V and 1 base from J; junction bases left unmatched: 4. CDR3 in amino acids: CSARPRLAGSYNEQFF. CDR3 sequence (DNA): TGCAGTGCTAGACCCAGACTAGCGGGGTCCTACAATGAGCAGTTCTTC.

This chain links TRBV10-1 with TRBJ2-7, with 11 bases lining up with TRBD2. The V segment lost 0 bases and the J segment 9 bases; nucleotides outside the gene matches: 13. The length of the CDR3 is 17 residues. Germline-derived CDR1 and CDR2 are WNHNN and SYGVQD (reference sequence). DNA of the CDR3: TGCGCCAGCAGTGAGTCTTCGGGACTAGCGGAATATACGTTGCAGTACTTC. This codes for CASSESSGLAEYTLQYF.

This clonotype was seen many times. CDR3 amino acids: CASSHLGFSDEQFF. The CDR3 region has the DNA TGTGCCAGCAGCCACCTCGGATTCTCCGATGAGCAGTTCTTC. The rearrangement joins TRBV3-1 to TRBJ2-1; D gene unclear. V was pared by 3 bases and J by 8 bases, with 14 bases between. Germline values: CDR1 LGHDT, CDR2 YNNKEL (reference sequence). The CDR3 is made up of 14 amino acids.

The chain carries TRBV5-6 and TRBJ2-3; unclear D gene. V was clipped by 1 base and J by 4 bases, with 13 bases between them. The CDR3 has 15 residues. Germline values: CDR1 SGHDT, CDR2 YYEEEE. CDR3 protein: CASSLQARVADTQYF. The CDR3 DNA reads TGTGCCAGCAGCTTGCAGGCACGGGTCGCAGATACGCAGTATTTT.

There are many counts of this clonotype. J is TRBJ1-2 and V is TRBV7-2; D is possibly TRBD1 (5 bases). In germline, CDR1 is SGHTA, CDR2 FQGNSA. The CDR3 runs 14 residues. V lost 0 bases and J 4 bases, leaving 9 bases between the germline ends. Written as DNA, the CDR3 is TGTGCCAGCAGCTTAGCGCAGGGTACCTATGGCTACACCTTC. Translating it yields CASSLAQGTYGYTF.

This clonotype was observed many times. This chain links TRBV28 with TRBJ2-4; D possibly corresponds to TRBD2 (5 bases). Germline V gives CDR1 MDHEN, CDR2 SYDVKM. The V gene lost 3 bases and the J gene lost 0 bases, with 12 bases spanning the gap. This CDR3 is 16 amino acids long. The DNA for the CDR3 is TGTGCCAGCAGTTTGCCGGACTCCTTAGCCAAAAACATTCAGTACTTC. It yields the protein CASSLPDSLAKNIQYF. Combining the CDR3 with reference TRBV28 and TRBJ2-4 gives the whole variable domain DVKVTQSSRYLVKRTGEKVFLECVQDMDHENMFWYRQDPGLGLRLIYFSYDVKMKEKGDIPEGYSVSREKKERFSLILESASTNQTSMYLCASSLPDSLAKNIQYFGAGTRLSVL.

The chain employs TRBV20-1 and TRBJ1-1, with no clear D. V shed 6 bases and J shed 0 bases, with 14 bases lying between them. The CDR3 consists of 14 residues. Germline CDR1 is DFQATT and CDR2 is SNEGSKA (reference sequence). DNA of the CDR3: TGCAGTGCCTATCTGGCGGTGATGAACACTGAAGCTTTCTTT. It encodes CSAYLAVMNTEAFF.

The chain has TRBV6-1 and TRBJ2-3; 9 nucleotides align to TRBD2. Germline CDR1 MNHNS, CDR2 SASEGT. Trimming removed 4 bases from V and 2 bases from J; junction bases left unmatched: 22. The CDR3 spans 21 residues. The CDR3 DNA reads as TGTGCCAGCAGTGTAGGTGGTCGGCTAGCGGGACGAACCTCCTTCACAGATACGCAGTATTTT. Its protein product is CASSVGGRLAGRTSFTDTQYF.